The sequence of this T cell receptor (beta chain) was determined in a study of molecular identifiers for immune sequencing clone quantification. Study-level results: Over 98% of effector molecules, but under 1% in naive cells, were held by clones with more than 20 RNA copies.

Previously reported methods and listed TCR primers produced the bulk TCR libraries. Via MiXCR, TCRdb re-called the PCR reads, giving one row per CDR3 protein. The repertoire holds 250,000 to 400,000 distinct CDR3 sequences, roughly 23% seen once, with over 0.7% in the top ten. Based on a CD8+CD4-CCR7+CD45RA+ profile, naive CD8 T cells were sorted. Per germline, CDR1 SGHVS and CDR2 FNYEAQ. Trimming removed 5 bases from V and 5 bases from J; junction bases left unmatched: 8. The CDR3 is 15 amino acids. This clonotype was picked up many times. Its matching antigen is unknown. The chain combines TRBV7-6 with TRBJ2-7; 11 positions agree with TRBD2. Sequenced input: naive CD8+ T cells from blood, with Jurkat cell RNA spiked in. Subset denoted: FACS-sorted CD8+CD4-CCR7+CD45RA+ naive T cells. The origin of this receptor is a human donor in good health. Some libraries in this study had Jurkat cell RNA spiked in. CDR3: CASSISGGAYDEQYF. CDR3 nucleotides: TGTGCCAGCAGCATTAGCGGGGGGGCTTACGACGAGCAGTACTTC.